This TCR beta chain is from a study of cytomegalovirus exposure and HLA in healthy donors. For the study at large: An earlier analysis found some 120 million unique TCR beta sequences from about 190 million T cells.

Germline V CDR1 and CDR2: SGHNT, YYREEE (reference sequence). CDR3 length equals 16 residues. V lost 2 bases, J lost 4 bases, and 18 bases lay in between. Whole-study findings and limits: In an earlier analysis, most TCR beta V segments were productive about 87% or about 30% of the time. A later analysis linked a missense variant in DCLRE1C to the trimming of TCR beta V and J genes.

With 60 Vbeta and 13 Jbeta primers, the PCR was carried out. The method was immunoSEQ multiplex PCR; TCRdb's version includes in-frame clones alone and lacks a portion of them. The sample features tens of thousands of clones, with about 2.5% in its top ten. To note about this clone: Its antigen is still unknown.

This TCR was sampled from a female donor in good health and CMV-seronegative. The material sequenced was PBMCs. The chain has TRBV5-4 and TRBJ1-2; D is possibly TRBD1 (6 bases). CDR3 amino acids: CASSFIGRGHLYGYTF. The CDR3, as DNA: TGTGCCAGCAGCTTCATTGGCAGGGGCCACCTCTATGGCTACACCTTC.